The source of this T cell receptor beta chain is a study of T cell changes during pregnancy in multiple sclerosis. The CDR3 runs to 11 residues. Germline V lookup: CDR1 GTSNPN, CDR2 SVGIG (reference sequence). Trimming shortened V by 2 bases and J by 13 bases, and 14 bases separated the two germline ends. This clone has only one observation. Generated by immunoSEQ multiplex PCR, the TCRdb table keeps only in-frame clones and is missing some. The repertoire holds about 58,000 clones, with about 90% as singletons. This TCR came from a female donor in good health, enrolled as a control in a pregnancy study. Material: CD4+ T cells from peripheral blood mononuclear cells, obtained after pregnancy. V usage is TRBV30 and J usage is TRBJ1-2, with a possible D match to TRBD1 (6 bases). CDR3 DNA sequence: TGTGCCTGGAGTACAGGGAGAGAATTCACCTTC. Its protein product is CAWSTGREFTF. Drawing the rest from reference TRBV30 and TRBJ1-2, the complete variable domain is SQTIHQWPATLVQPVGSPLSLECTVEGTSNPNLYWYRQAAGRGLQLLFYSVGIGQISSEVPQNLSASRPQDRQFILSSKKLLLSDSGFYLCAWSTGREFTFGSGTRLTVV.